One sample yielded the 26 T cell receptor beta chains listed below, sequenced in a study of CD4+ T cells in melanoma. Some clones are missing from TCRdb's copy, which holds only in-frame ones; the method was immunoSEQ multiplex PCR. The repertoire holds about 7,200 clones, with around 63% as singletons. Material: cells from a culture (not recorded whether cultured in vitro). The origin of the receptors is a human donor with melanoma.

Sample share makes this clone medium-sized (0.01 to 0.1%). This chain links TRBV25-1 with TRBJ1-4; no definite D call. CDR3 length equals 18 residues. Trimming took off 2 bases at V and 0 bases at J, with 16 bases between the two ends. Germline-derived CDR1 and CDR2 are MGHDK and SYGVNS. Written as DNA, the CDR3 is TGTGCCAGCAGTGAAATCACACAAACCGGAGCAACTAATGAAAAACTGTTTTTT. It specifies CASSEITQTGATNEKLFF. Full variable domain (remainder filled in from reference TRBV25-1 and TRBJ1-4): EADIYQTPRYLVIGTGKKITLECSQTMGHDKMYWYQQDPGMELHLIHYSYGVNSTEKGDLSSESTVSRIRTEHFPLTLESARPSHTSQYLCASSEITQTGATNEKLFFGSGTQLSVL.

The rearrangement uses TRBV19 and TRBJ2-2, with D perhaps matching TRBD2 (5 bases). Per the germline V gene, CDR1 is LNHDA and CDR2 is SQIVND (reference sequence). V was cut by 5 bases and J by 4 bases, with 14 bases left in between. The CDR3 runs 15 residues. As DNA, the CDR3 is TGTGCCAGTAGTTGGAGCGGAACGGGCACCGGGGAGCTGTTTTTT. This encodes CASSWSGTGTGELFF.

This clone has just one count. Written as DNA, the CDR3 is TGTGCCAGCAGCGTAGCTGGAGGGGCAAATCAGCCCCAGCATTTT. Residues: CASSVAGGANQPQHF. The genes are TRBV9 and TRBJ1-5; possible D gene TRBD1, 5 bases. This CDR3 is built from 15 residues. The V and J ends lost 0 bases and 4 bases respectively, with 11 bases between them. Germline V gene data show CDR1 as SGDLS and CDR2 as YYNGEE.

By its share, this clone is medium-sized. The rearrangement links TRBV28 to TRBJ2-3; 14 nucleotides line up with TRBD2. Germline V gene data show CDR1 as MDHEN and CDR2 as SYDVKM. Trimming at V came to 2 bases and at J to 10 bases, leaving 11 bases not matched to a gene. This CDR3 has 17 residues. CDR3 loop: CASSLPTSGGESNAQYF. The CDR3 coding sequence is TGTGCCAGCAGTTTACCGACTAGCGGGGGGGAGTCGAACGCGCAGTATTTT.

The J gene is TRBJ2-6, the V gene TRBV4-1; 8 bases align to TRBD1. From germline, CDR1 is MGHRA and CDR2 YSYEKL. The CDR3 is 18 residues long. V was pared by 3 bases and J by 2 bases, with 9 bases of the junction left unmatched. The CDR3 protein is CASSQGDRYSTGANVLTF. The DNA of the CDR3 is TGCGCCAGCAGCCAGGGGGACAGGTACTCAACTGGGGCCAACGTCCTGACTTTC.

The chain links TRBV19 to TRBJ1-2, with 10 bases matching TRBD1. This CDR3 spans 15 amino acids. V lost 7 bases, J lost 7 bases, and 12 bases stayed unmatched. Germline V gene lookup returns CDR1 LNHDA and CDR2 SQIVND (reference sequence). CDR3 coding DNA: TGTGCCAGTACCCCTGGGCCGACAGGGGGCGGTGGCTACACCTTC. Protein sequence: CASTPGPTGGGGYTF. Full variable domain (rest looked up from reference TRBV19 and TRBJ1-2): DGGITQSPKYLFRKEGQNVTLSCEQNLNHDAMYWYRQDPGQGLRLIYYSQIVNDFQKGDIAEGYSVSREKKESFPLTVTSAQKNPTAFYLCASTPGPTGGGGYTFGSGTRLTVV.

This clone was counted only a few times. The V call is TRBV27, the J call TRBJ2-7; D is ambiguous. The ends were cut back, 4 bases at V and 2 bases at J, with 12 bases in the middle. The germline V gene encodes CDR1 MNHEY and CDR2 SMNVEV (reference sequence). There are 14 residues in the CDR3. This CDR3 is CASSSGRSAYEQYF. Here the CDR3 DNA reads TGTGCCAGCAGTTCAGGCAGGTCTGCCTACGAGCAGTACTTC.

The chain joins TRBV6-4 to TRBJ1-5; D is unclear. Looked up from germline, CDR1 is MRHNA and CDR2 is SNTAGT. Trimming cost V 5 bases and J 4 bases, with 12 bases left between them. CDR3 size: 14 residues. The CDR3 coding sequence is TGTGCCAGCAGTACCCTCGGCCCTAATCAGCCCCAGCATTTT. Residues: CASSTLGPNQPQHF.

The CDR3 protein is CSVWAVDRGLNYGYTF. In DNA, the CDR3 is TGCAGCGTTTGGGCCGTCGACAGGGGGCTAAACTATGGCTACACCTTC. The V call is TRBV29-1, the J call TRBJ1-2; 10 bases are a match to TRBD1. CDR3 size: 16 residues. Trimming at V came to 5 bases and at J to 2 bases, leaving 11 bases not matched to a gene. Germline assignment: CDR1 SQVTM and CDR2 ANQGSEA.

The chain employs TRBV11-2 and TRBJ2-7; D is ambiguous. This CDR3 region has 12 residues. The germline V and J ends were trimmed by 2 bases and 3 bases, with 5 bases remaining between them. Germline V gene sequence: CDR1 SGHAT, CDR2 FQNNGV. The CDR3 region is CASSLSVYEQYF. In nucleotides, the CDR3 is TGTGCCAGCAGCTTATCCGTCTACGAGCAGTACTTC.

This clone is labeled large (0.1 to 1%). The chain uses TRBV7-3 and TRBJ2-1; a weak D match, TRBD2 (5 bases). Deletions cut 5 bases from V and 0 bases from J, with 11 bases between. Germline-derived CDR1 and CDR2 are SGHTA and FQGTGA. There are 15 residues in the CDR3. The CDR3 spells CASSQGLHSYNEQFF. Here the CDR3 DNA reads TGTGCCAGCAGCCAAGGACTGCACTCCTACAATGAGCAGTTCTTC.

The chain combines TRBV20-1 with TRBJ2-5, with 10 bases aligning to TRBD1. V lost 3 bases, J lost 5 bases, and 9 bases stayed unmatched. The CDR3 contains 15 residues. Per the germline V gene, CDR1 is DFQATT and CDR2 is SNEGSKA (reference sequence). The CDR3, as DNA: TGCAGTGCTAGTAACCCGGGACAGGGGTTGGAGACCCAGTACTTC. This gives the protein CSASNPGQGLETQYF.

The CDR3 spells CASSLPGTPQETQYF. In DNA form, the CDR3 reads TGTGCCAGCAGTTTACCAGGGACCCCCCAAGAGACCCAGTACTTC. The chain carries TRBV27 and TRBJ2-5, with D perhaps matching TRBD1 or TRBD2 (5 bases each). The CDR3 consists of 15 residues. The germline CDR1 and CDR2 sequences are MNHEY and SMNVEV (reference sequence). With 2 bases removed from V and 1 base from J, the gap between germline ends came to 11 bases.

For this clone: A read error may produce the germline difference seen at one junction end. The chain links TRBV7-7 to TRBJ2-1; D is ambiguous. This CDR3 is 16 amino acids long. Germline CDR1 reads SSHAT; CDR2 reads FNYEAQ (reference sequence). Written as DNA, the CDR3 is TGTGCTAGCAGTCCGCGCGCCCCATCAGTGGGGAATGAGCAGTTCTTC. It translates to CASSPRAPSVGNEQFF.

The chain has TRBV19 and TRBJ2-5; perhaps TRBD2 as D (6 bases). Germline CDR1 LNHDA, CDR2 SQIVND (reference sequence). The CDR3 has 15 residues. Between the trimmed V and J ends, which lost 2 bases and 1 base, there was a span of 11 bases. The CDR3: CASSITGGPQETQYF. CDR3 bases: TGTGCCAGTAGTATAACCGGGGGACCCCAAGAGACCCAGTACTTC.

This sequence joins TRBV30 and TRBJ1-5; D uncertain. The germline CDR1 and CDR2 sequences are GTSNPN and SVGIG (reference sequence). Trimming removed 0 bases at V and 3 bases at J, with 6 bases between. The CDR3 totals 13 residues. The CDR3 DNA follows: TGTGCCTGGAGTGTTGATACCAATCAGCCCCAGCATTTT. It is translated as CAWSVDTNQPQHF.

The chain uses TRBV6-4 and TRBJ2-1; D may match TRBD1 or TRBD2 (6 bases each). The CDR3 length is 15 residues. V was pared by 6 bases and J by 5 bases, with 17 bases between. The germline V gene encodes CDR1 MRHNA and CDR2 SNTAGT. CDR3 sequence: CASSAEGGLNNEQFF. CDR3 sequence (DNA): TGTGCCAGCAGCGCCGAGGGGGGTTTGAACAATGAGCAGTTCTTC.

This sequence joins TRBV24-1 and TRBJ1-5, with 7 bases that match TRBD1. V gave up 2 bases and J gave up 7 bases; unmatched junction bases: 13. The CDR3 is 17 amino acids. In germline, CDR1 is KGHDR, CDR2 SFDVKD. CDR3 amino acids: CATSDSRAKGGLQPQHF. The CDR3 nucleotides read TGTGCCACCAGTGATTCGAGAGCCAAAGGGGGCTTGCAGCCCCAGCATTTT.

This CDR3 reads CASSQPGQGQDEQFF. The CDR3 coding sequence is TGTGCCAGCAGCCAGCCGGGACAGGGGCAGGATGAGCAGTTCTTC. This chain uses TRBV28 with TRBJ2-1; TRBD1 matches at 10 bases. This CDR3 spans 15 amino acids. Germline V CDR1 and CDR2: MDHEN, SYDVKM. V lost 6 bases and J lost 8; bases outside the gene matches: 10.

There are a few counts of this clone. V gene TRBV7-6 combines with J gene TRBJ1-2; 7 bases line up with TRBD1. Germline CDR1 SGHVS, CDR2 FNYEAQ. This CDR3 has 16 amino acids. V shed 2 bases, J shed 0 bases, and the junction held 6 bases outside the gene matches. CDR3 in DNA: TGTGCCAGCAGCTTAACTAACAGGGGAGCTAACTATGGCTACACCTTC. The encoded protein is CASSLTNRGANYGYTF. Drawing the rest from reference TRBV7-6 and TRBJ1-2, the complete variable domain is GAGVSQSPRYKVTKRGQDVALRCDPISGHVSLYWYRQALGQGPEFLTYFNYEAQQDKSGLPNDRFSAERPEGSISTLTIQRTEQRDSAMYRCASSLTNRGANYGYTFGSGTRLTVV.

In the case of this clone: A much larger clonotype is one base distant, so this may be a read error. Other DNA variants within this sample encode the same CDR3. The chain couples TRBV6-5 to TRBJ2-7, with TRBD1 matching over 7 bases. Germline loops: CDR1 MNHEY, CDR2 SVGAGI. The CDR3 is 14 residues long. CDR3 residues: CASSLGQAAYEQYF. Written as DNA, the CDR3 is TGTGCCAGCAGCCTCGGACAGGCAGCCTACGAGCAATACTTC.

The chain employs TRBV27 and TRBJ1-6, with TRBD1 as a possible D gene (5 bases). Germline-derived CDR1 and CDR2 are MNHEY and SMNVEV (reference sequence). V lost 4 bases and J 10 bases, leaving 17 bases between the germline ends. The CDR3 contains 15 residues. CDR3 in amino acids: CASSYGAGIGSPLHF. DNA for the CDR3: TGTGCCAGCAGTTATGGGGCCGGAATAGGGTCACCCCTCCACTTT.

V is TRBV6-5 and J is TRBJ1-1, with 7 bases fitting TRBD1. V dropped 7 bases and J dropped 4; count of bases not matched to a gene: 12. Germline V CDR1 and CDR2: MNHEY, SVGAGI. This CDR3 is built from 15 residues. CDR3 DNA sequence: TGTGCCAGCAAACTCAGGACAGGACGGGGCACTGAAGCTTTCTTT. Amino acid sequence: CASKLRTGRGTEAFF.

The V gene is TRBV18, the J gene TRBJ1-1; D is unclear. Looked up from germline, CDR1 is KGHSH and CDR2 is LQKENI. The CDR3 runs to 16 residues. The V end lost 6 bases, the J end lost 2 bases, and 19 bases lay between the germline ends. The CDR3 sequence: CASSPPVSQNNTEAFF. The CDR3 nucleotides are TGTGCCAGCTCCCCCCCAGTGTCGCAGAATAACACTGAAGCTTTCTTT.

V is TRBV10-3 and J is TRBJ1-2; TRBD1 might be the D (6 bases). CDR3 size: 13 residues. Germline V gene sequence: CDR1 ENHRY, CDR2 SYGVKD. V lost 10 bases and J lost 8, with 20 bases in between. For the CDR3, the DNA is TGTGCCACTATGGAGGCGGGGGGCTGGGGCTACACCTTC. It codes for CATMEAGGWGYTF.

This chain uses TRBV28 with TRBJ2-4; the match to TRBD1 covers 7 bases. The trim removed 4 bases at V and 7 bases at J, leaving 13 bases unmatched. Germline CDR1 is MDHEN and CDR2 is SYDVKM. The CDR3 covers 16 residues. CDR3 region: CASSSLSGQEPNIQYF. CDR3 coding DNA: TGTGCCAGCAGTTCCTTATCCGGACAGGAACCCAACATTCAGTACTTC.